This T cell receptor beta chain was observed in a study of blood T cells in healthy people across ages. Overall study findings and caveats: Roughly linear age-related decline in beta diversity appeared, significant by age around 36. No one knew whether donors had CMV, which possibly confounded expanded clonotype changes. Diversity estimated from one million T cells was considered an underestimate.

Caucasian individuals from Russia who were healthy and aged 6 to 90 acted as donors. CDR3 size: 16 residues. V was clipped by 2 bases and J by 5 bases; unmatched bases: 10. The use of a sample-barcoded 5' primer and a J-beta primer mix characterized a second PCR of roughly 6 to 11 cycles. TCRdb used MiXCR to reprocess the 5' RACE reads, holding one entry per CDR3 protein. This sample has roughly 1.5 million distinct CDR3 sequences, with approximately 39% found just once. About this clonotype itself: The antigen is unknown.

The chain recombines TRBV12-3 or TRBV12-4 with TRBJ2-3; TRBD2 matches 7 bases. The sequence was collected from a woman in her late teens or twenties in good health. The specimen sequenced was blood. DNA of the CDR3: TGTGCCAGCAGTTTATTAGTGGGAGGGCCCGTAGATACGCAGTATTTT. Its translation: CASSLLVGGPVDTQYF.